This TCR beta chain is drawn from a study of T cell responses to AZD1222 COVID-19 vaccine (dated by TCRdb to about 2021). About the full investigation: AZD1222 recipients with second doses at about 4 weeks or about 12 weeks were pooled, because spike-specific TCR depth and breadth did not differ between schedules. Enrollment into the trials was organized by age into subgroups of 18-55, 56-69 and 70-plus years, and those subgroups contained around 150, 28 and 57 TCR-sequenced participants, respectively. A total of 233 trial participants underwent TCR sequencing, of whom around 200 received two doses of AZD1222 and some 25 received two doses of the MenACWY control vaccine. Findings and caveats that apply to the study as a whole: Spike-specific TCR breadth and depth rose significantly after two AZD1222 doses compared with day 0 and with MenACWY recipients. Most participants were white British and females outnumbered males, and the authors suggested that clonal diversity may have been underestimated. Reportedly, close to half of the unique spike-specific TCRs recognized epitopes lying outside the regions that are mutated in the B.1.351 and B.1.1.7 variants. The 56-69-year group was small, and its depth increase did not reach significance, likely because of low power. No day 14 peak-response samples were available, so repertoires were characterized only after the peak T cell response. Vaccine-associated CD4 TCRs spanned the whole spike protein, with dominant responses in regions 160-218 and 743-854. Conclusions about previously exposed vaccinees are limited, since just five to seven AZD1222 recipients were seropositive for SARS-CoV-2 at baseline.

The CDR3 regions of human TCRbeta chains were analyzed by immunosequencing. The original pipeline was this. Repertoire TCRs were matched against a reference library of SARS-CoV-2-specific TCRs generated with the MIRA antigen-specificity platform. Breadth meant the fraction of unique TCRs that were SARS-CoV-2-associated, whereas depth meant the fraction of total T cells that were SARS-CoV-2-associated. Using the MIRA data, each spike-specific TCR was assigned both to the spike region to which the TCR was reactive and to a CD4 or CD8 class. Log10-transformed breadth and depth values were compared by one-way ANOVA with Sidak's multiple comparisons tests. As stored in TCRdb, this immuneACCESS dataset retains in-frame rearrangements with V and J assigned. A fraction of the clones does not appear; measured against another copy, unresolved V genes explain less than half of the discrepancy, and the remainder lacks a known reason. V, J and clone size are taken as reported in that table, and D and trimming were inferred from the DNA itself. The sample includes tens of thousands of clones, with 84% observed a single time. The ten largest clones represent 20% of the sample.

CDR1 and CDR2 are drawn from the germline V gene: MNHEY, SVGAGI. From the cysteine through the phenylalanine, the CDR3 covers 16 amino acids. Only CDR3 DNA remains: 48 bases, in frame from the first base. Cut back by 0 bases and 2 bases, the V and J ends lie 12 bases apart. About this clone: The clone's antigen remains unknown. No clone much larger than this one lies a single base away; base qualities are absent.

The time point label for this specimen denotes: baseline before first vaccination. Samples from vaccinated people were obtained from the UK trials COV001 and COV002, which included a single-blind randomized controlled phase 2/3 trial of AZD1222 (ChAdOx1 nCoV-19) in healthy adults. Trial participant PBMC samples were collected at day 0 and day 28 after the second dose for TCRbeta chain sequencing. The chain joins TRBV6-5 to TRBJ2-3; TRBD2 is a weak D gene call, 5 bases matching. Specimen: peripheral blood, collected on day 0 of AZD1222 vaccination. The receptor comes from an adult in good health. The CDR3 in this case is CASSYSRFGVTDTQYF. The sequenced DNA is TGTGCCAGCAGTTACTCGAGGTTCGGGGTCACAGATACGCAGTATTTT.